This T cell receptor beta chain was sequenced in a study of cytotoxic CD8 clonotypes in ibrutinib-treated CLL. Overall study context: After a median of 68 months, about 15 patients stayed remitted and 12 progressed; responses had been partial in 24 and complete in 2.

Note on this clone: Its antigen is as yet unknown.

V dropped 4 bases and J dropped 2 bases, with 14 bases sitting between them. The CDR3 sequence is 15 residues long. Looked up from germline, CDR1 is LGHNA and CDR2 is YSLEER. Whole-study findings and limits: Among the clonotypes, public ones were uncommon and contracted or held stable on treatment.

TCRdb keeps only in-frame clones here, not all; method: immunoSEQ multiplex PCR. Among 150,000 to 200,000 clones listed, over 75% were seen once. The sample here was PBMCs, taken at disease progression, from a patient treated with ibrutinib. The sequence was collected from a human donor with chronic lymphocytic leukemia. The chain uses TRBV4-3 and TRBJ1-1, with no clear D. CDR3 protein: CASSRRDTTNTEAFF. The DNA for the CDR3 is TGCGCCAGCAGCCGAAGAGATACGACAAACACTGAAGCTTTCTTT.